One and the same sample provided the 29 T cell receptor beta chains below, sequenced in a study of Tregs in tolerant kidney transplant recipients. The data were produced by immunoSEQ multiplex PCR, yet TCRdb's version contains in-frame clones alone and is incomplete. The sample has 90,000 or so clones; around 94% are singletons. Source material: CD8+ T cells from blood. These receptors all stem from a human donor in good health.

The chain uses TRBV11-3 and TRBJ2-7, with unresolved D. Germline lookup yields CDR1 SGHNT and CDR2 YENEEA. This CDR3 is built from 12 residues. Trimming stripped 4 bases from V and 12 bases from J, with 16 bases between. Here the CDR3 DNA reads TGTGCCAGCAGCTCCCGACTTTCTTGCCCGTACTTC. Amino acids: CASSSRLSCPYF.

The chain is built from TRBV2 and TRBJ2-7; D may be TRBD1 (5 bases). CDR3 size: 13 residues. Trimming took off 8 bases at V and 2 bases at J, with 13 bases between the two ends. Germline V CDR1 and CDR2: SNHLY, FYNNEI. As DNA, the CDR3 is TGTGCCAGCTTGGGCAGGGAAACCTACGAGCAGTACTTC. Its translation is CASLGRETYEQYF.

The V call is TRBV19, the J call TRBJ1-1; unclear D gene. Germline-derived CDR1 and CDR2 are LNHDA and SQIVND (reference sequence). The length of the CDR3 is 15 residues. V was pared by 4 bases and J by 0 bases, with 12 bases between. CDR3 in amino acids: CASSTHQTMNTEAFF. CDR3 DNA: TGTGCCAGTAGTACCCACCAGACAATGAACACTGAAGCTTTCTTT.

V usage is TRBV19 and J usage is TRBJ2-7, with TRBD2 matching over 7 bases. V was clipped by 4 bases and J by 3 bases; unmatched bases: 3. Looked up from germline, CDR1 is LNHDA and CDR2 is SQIVND (reference sequence). The CDR3 sequence is 13 residues long. CDR3 protein: CASSTSGYYEQYF. CDR3 in DNA: TGTGCCAGTAGTACTAGCGGATACTACGAGCAGTACTTC.

The rearrangement links TRBV5-1 to TRBJ2-5, with D perhaps matching TRBD1 or TRBD2 (5 bases each). Germline V gene lookup returns CDR1 SGHRS and CDR2 YFSETQ. Trimming pared 3 bases from V and 0 bases from J, leaving 9 bases between. This CDR3 has 14 residues. CDR3 sequence reads: CASSWGTDQETQYF. The CDR3 bases are TGCGCCAGCAGCTGGGGGACGGACCAAGAGACCCAGTACTTC.

CDR3 DNA: TGTGCCAGCGCTGGGGGGACCTGGGGCGAGCAGTACTTC. Its protein is CASAGGTWGEQYF. The chain recombines TRBV27 with TRBJ2-7; TRBD2 is a possible D gene (6 bases). This CDR3 has 13 residues. Germline assignment: CDR1 MNHEY and CDR2 SMNVEV (reference sequence). Trimming took off 8 bases at V and 6 bases at J, with 17 bases between the two ends.

V is TRBV6-5 and J is TRBJ2-7; D may be TRBD2 (5 bases). In germline, CDR1 is MNHEY, CDR2 SVGAGI. Trimming removed 4 bases from V and 1 base from J, with 8 bases in between. The CDR3 is made up of 13 amino acids. The DNA for the CDR3 is TGTGCCAGCAGTTTATCGGGGTCCTACGAGCAGTACTTC. The encoded protein is CASSLSGSYEQYF.

The V and J genes are TRBV18 and TRBJ2-7; unclear D gene. Trimming took 1 base from V and 5 from J, leaving 6 bases between them. The CDR3 covers 12 residues. Germline V gene sequence: CDR1 KGHSH, CDR2 LQKENI. The CDR3 sequence is CASSPQGNEQYF. CDR3 coding DNA: TGTGCCAGCTCACCACAAGGGAACGAGCAGTACTTC.

The chain joins TRBV21-1 to TRBJ2-3; the D call of TRBD2 is as the table states it, not checked on the DNA. TRBV21-1 has pseudogene status. The CDR3 totals 15 residues. CDR3: CASSSNLARPDTQYF. CDR3 coding DNA: TGTGCCAGCAGCAGCAACCTCGCTAGGCCAGATACGCAGTATTTT.

The genes are TRBV9 and TRBJ2-1, with TRBD2 identical over 13 bases. The CDR3 length is 17 residues. After removal of 0 bases from V and 4 bases from J, the junction contained 4 bases not matched to a gene. The germline V gene encodes CDR1 SGDLS and CDR2 YYNGEE. This CDR3 is CASSVDWTSGSYNEQFF. The CDR3 DNA reads as TGTGCCAGCAGCGTAGACTGGACTAGCGGGAGTTACAATGAGCAGTTCTTC.

J is TRBJ1-2 and V is TRBV6-4; maybe TRBD1 (5 bases). This CDR3 is built from 13 residues. Per the germline V gene, CDR1 is MRHNA and CDR2 is SNTAGT. Trimming took off 2 bases at V and 5 bases at J, with 9 bases between the two ends. CDR3 DNA sequence: TGTGCCAGCAGTGACGGGACGCCTTATGGCTACACCTTC. Its protein is CASSDGTPYGYTF.

This sequence joins TRBV4-1 and TRBJ2-5; the D gene is possibly TRBD2 (5 bases). The V end lost 6 bases, the J end lost 3 bases, and 17 bases lay between the germline ends. Germline V CDR1 and CDR2: MGHRA, YSYEKL. CDR3 length: 15 amino acids. CDR3 loop: CASREIEGGEETQYF. The CDR3 bases are TGCGCCAGCAGGGAAATCGAGGGTGGTGAAGAGACCCAGTACTTC.

The J gene is TRBJ2-2, the V gene TRBV27; no reliable D call. This CDR3 has 15 residues. Germline V gene sequence: CDR1 MNHEY, CDR2 SMNVEV (reference sequence). V was cut by 0 bases and J by 5 bases, with 10 bases left in between. The CDR3: CASSLSRPRTGELFF. In nucleotides, the CDR3 is TGTGCCAGCAGTTTATCACGGCCCAGAACCGGGGAGCTGTTTTTT.

A single count supports this clone. The chain combines TRBV5-4 with TRBJ2-7, with 10 bases matching TRBD1. V gave up 4 bases and J gave up 2 bases; unmatched junction bases: 3. This CDR3 spans 14 amino acids. Germline lookup yields CDR1 SGHNT and CDR2 YYREEE (reference sequence). In nucleotides, the CDR3 is TGTGCCAGCAGCCCCGGGACAGGGGCCTACGAGCAGTACTTC. This codes for CASSPGTGAYEQYF.

CDR3 in amino acids: CASSLWSRGTDTQYF. In nucleotides, the CDR3 is TGTGCCAGCAGTTTATGGAGTAGAGGCACAGATACGCAGTATTTT. The rearrangement links TRBV27 to TRBJ2-3; no clear D gene. The V gene lost 1 base and the J gene lost 1 base, with 9 bases spanning the gap. The CDR3 consists of 15 residues. CDR1 is MNHEY and CDR2 is SMNVEV in the germline V gene (reference sequence).

V gene TRBV10-3 combines with J gene TRBJ1-6, with D uncertain. In germline, CDR1 is ENHRY, CDR2 SYGVKD. The CDR3 sequence is 14 residues long. Trimming shortened V by 2 bases and J by 5 bases, and 7 bases separated the two germline ends. The chain's CDR3 is CAISERQNNSPLHF. The DNA for the CDR3 is TGTGCCATCAGTGAGCGTCAGAATAATTCACCCCTCCACTTT.

The chain carries TRBV5-6 and TRBJ2-2, with TRBD1 as a possible D gene (5 bases). The germline gives CDR1 SGHDT, CDR2 YYEEEE. The CDR3 runs 13 residues. The V and J ends lost 3 bases and 4 bases respectively, with 7 bases between them. DNA for the CDR3: TGTGCCAGCAGCTACGACAGCACCGGGGAGCTGTTTTTT. It yields the protein CASSYDSTGELFF.

CDR3 sequence: CASTDRGRTYEQYF. The CDR3 coding sequence is TGTGCCAGCACGGACAGGGGGCGGACCTACGAGCAGTACTTC. This chain uses TRBV5-6 with TRBJ2-7; 11 bases line up with TRBD1. CDR3 length equals 14 residues. Germline V gene sequence: CDR1 SGHDT, CDR2 YYEEEE. J was trimmed by 2 bases and V by 6 bases; bases with no gene match: 4.

J is TRBJ2-7 and V is TRBV15; no clear D gene. The germline gives CDR1 LNHNV, CDR2 YYDKDF (reference sequence). V dropped 2 bases and J dropped 2 bases, with 13 bases sitting between them. The length of the CDR3 is 15 residues. CDR3: CATSRPLSSPYEQYF. CDR3 nucleotides: TGTGCCACCAGCAGACCTCTGTCCAGTCCCTACGAGCAGTACTTC.

The chain's CDR3 is CASSLTGELFF. In nucleotides, the CDR3 is TGTGCCAGCAGCCTAACCGGGGAGCTGTTTTTT. The chain joins TRBV7-9 to TRBJ2-2; D remains unclear. Germline-derived CDR1 and CDR2 are SEHNR and FQNEAQ (reference sequence). CDR3 length: 11 amino acids. V lost 5 bases and J lost 5, with 3 bases in between.

The gene calls are TRBV4-2 and TRBJ1-1; D might be TRBD1 (6 bases). The length of the CDR3 is 14 residues. From germline, CDR1 is LGHNA and CDR2 YNFKEQ. The V end lost 0 bases, the J end lost 6 bases, and 11 bases lay between the germline ends. The chain's CDR3 is CASSQDSGGAEAFF. As DNA, the CDR3 is TGTGCCAGCAGCCAAGATTCGGGGGGCGCTGAAGCTTTCTTT.

The chain carries TRBV29-1 and TRBJ2-7; TRBD2 matches 14 bases. Germline V gives CDR1 SQVTM, CDR2 ANQGSEA. The CDR3 contains 16 residues. Losses at the gene ends were 6 bases for V and 6 bases for J; bases not matched to a gene: 13. CDR3 bases: TGCAGCGTGTCCGGGACTAGCGGGAGCGGGGGGTTCGAGCAGTACTTC. Amino acid sequence: CSVSGTSGSGGFEQYF.

This clone was picked up one time. J is TRBJ2-7 and V is TRBV5-6; a possible D gene is TRBD1 (5 bases). CDR1 SGHDT and CDR2 YYEEEE come from the germline V gene. The CDR3 is 14 amino acids. The V end lost 0 bases, the J end lost 7 bases, and 14 bases lay between the germline ends. Here the CDR3 reads CASSLGSTAWEQYF. CDR3 nucleotides: TGTGCCAGCAGCTTGGGGTCGACAGCATGGGAGCAGTACTTC.

The rearrangement links TRBV4-1 to TRBJ1-3; 7 nucleotides line up with TRBD1. The CDR3 loop spans 15 amino acids. The V gene end was trimmed by 3 bases and the J gene end by 1 base; junction bases not matched to a gene: 3. CDR1 and CDR2 from the germline V gene are MGHRA and YSYEKL. CDR3 sequence reads: CASSQSTGSGNTIYF. In DNA, the CDR3 is TGCGCCAGCAGCCAGTCGACAGGGTCTGGAAACACCATATATTTT.

This rearrangement joins TRBV27 to TRBJ2-1; D not resolved. Germline assignment: CDR1 MNHEY and CDR2 SMNVEV (reference sequence). The CDR3 has 13 residues. Trimming left V 3 bases short and J 7 bases short, with 10 bases between. In nucleotides, the CDR3 is TGTGCCAGCAGTTTTACGGAAGGAAATGAGCAGTTCTTC. Protein: CASSFTEGNEQFF.

This clone came up once. This rearrangement joins TRBV10-2 to TRBJ2-7; no firm D call. Trimming stripped 2 bases from V and 0 bases from J, with 5 bases between. CDR3 size: 13 residues. Germline V lookup: CDR1 WSHSY, CDR2 SAAADI. Written as DNA, the CDR3 is TGCGCCAGCAGTGAGCTGCTCTCCTACGAGCAGTACTTC. It codes for CASSELLSYEQYF.

The chain joins TRBV6-1 to TRBJ1-2; D is ambiguous. The germline gives CDR1 MNHNS, CDR2 SASEGT. CDR3 size: 14 residues. V lost 6 bases and J 4 bases, leaving 15 bases between the germline ends. The CDR3 loop is CASRSNPWSYGYTF. CDR3 DNA sequence: TGTGCCAGCAGGTCAAATCCGTGGAGCTATGGCTACACCTTC.

CDR3 protein: CASSPPGQGYYGYTF. The CDR3 DNA follows: TGTGCCAGCAGCCCGCCGGGACAGGGGTACTATGGCTACACCTTC. V usage is TRBV7-9 and J usage is TRBJ1-2; 10 bases are shared with TRBD1. Trimming cost V 5 bases and J 3 bases; bases outside gene matches: 6. CDR1 and CDR2 (germline): SEHNR, FQNEAQ (reference sequence). The CDR3 totals 15 residues.

The chain has TRBV9 and TRBJ1-2; 10 positions match TRBD1. The J segment lost 6 bases and the V segment lost 3 bases, leaving 5 bases of the junction unmatched. Germline values: CDR1 SGDLS, CDR2 YYNGEE. This CDR3 is built from 14 residues. CDR3 in DNA: TGTGCCAGCAGCGGGGACAGGGGCAGAGATGGCTACACCTTC. This sequence encodes CASSGDRGRDGYTF.